The rows below give T cell receptor beta chains drawn from one sample of a study of immune reconstitution after stem cell transplant in scleroderma. Using its own MiXCR run on the RT-PCR reads, TCRdb lists one record per CDR3 protein. This table holds 2,000 to 3,000 distinct CDR3 sequences, roughly a tenth found once. This material was acquired before or after autologous hematopoietic stem cell transplantation (not recorded which). These receptors were taken from a female donor with systemic sclerosis. The CDR3 runs from the conserved cysteine through the conserved F or W. A D gene is named only where the DNA matches it firmly. Clone size is not always given. Where it is, it says once, few, many or a class for expanded clones.

V gene: TRBV20-1; D gene: -; J gene: TRBJ1-2; clone size: medium-sized; CDR3 length: 13; CDR3 protein: CSARDMGSYGYTF; CDR3 DNA: TGCAGTGCTAGAGACATGGGAAGCTATGGCTACACCTTC
V gene: TRBV12-3/TRBV12-4; D gene: -; J gene: TRBJ1-1; clone size: medium-sized; CDR3 length: 13; CDR3 protein: CASSLGTNTEAFF; CDR3 DNA: TGTGCCAGCAGTTTGGGGACGAACACTGAAGCTTTCTTT
V gene: TRBV20-1; D gene: TRBD1; J gene: TRBJ1-2; clone size: -; CDR3 length: 15; CDR3 protein: CSARETTGLGYGYTF; CDR3 DNA: TGCAGTGCTAGAGAGACGACAGGGTTGGGCTATGGCTACACCTTT
V gene: TRBV20-1; D gene: -; J gene: TRBJ1-2; clone size: -; CDR3 length: 12; CDR3 protein: CSATTENYGYTF; CDR3 DNA: TGCAGTGCAACGACAGAAAACTATGGCTACACCTTC
V gene: TRBV20-1; D gene: TRBD2; J gene: TRBJ2-1; clone size: medium-sized; CDR3 length: 13; CDR3 protein: CSALAGSYNEQFF; CDR3 DNA: TGCAGTGCTCTAGCGGGGTCCTACAATGAGCAGTTCTTC
V gene: TRBV29-1; D gene: -; J gene: TRBJ1-3; clone size: medium-sized; CDR3 length: 13; CDR3 protein: CSVVQSSGNTIYF; CDR3 DNA: TGCAGCGTTGTTCAGAGCTCTGGAAACACCATATATTTT
V gene: TRBV5-1; D gene: -; J gene: TRBJ1-6; clone size: medium-sized; CDR3 length: 15; CDR3 protein: CASSLGAAYNSPLHF; CDR3 DNA: TGCGCCAGCAGCTTGGGAGCGGCCTATAATTCACCCCTCCACTTT
V gene: TRBV7-2; D gene: -; J gene: TRBJ1-1; clone size: medium-sized; CDR3 length: 14; CDR3 protein: CASSYGTRGTEAFF; CDR3 DNA: TGTGCCAGCAGCTACGGGACGAGGGGCACTGAAGCTTTCTTT
V gene: TRBV5-1; D gene: -; J gene: TRBJ2-1; clone size: medium-sized; CDR3 length: 15; CDR3 protein: CASSNDLSSYNEQFF; CDR3 DNA: TGCGCCAGCAGCAATGACCTGAGCTCCTACAATGAGCAGTTCTTC
V gene: TRBV5-6; D gene: -; J gene: TRBJ1-2; clone size: medium-sized; CDR3 length: 12; CDR3 protein: CASRQGLGGYTF; CDR3 DNA: TGTGCCAGCCGCCAGGGGTTAGGGGGCTACACCTTC
V gene: TRBV5-1; D gene: TRBD2; J gene: TRBJ2-3; clone size: medium-sized; CDR3 length: 14; CDR3 protein: CASSFGTSRDTQYF; CDR3 DNA: TGCGCCAGCAGCTTCGGGACTAGTAGAGATACGCAGTATTTT
V gene: TRBV5-1; D gene: TRBD1; J gene: TRBJ1-3; clone size: medium-sized; CDR3 length: 15; CDR3 protein: CASRGQGLSGNTIYF; CDR3 DNA: TGCGCCAGCAGGGGACAGGGACTCTCTGGAAACACCATATATTTT
V gene: TRBV29-1; D gene: -; J gene: TRBJ1-2; clone size: medium-sized; CDR3 length: 15; CDR3 protein: CSVEDKGASPRGYTF; CDR3 DNA: TGCAGCGTTGAAGATAAAGGGGCCTCCCCGAGAGGCTACACCTTC
V gene: TRBV27; D gene: -; J gene: TRBJ2-7; clone size: -; CDR3 length: 14; CDR3 protein: CASKGRRDAYEQYF; CDR3 DNA: TGTGCCAGCAAGGGTCGGCGGGACGCCTACGAGCAGTACTTC
V gene: TRBV6-5; D gene: -; J gene: TRBJ2-6; clone size: few; CDR3 length: 15; CDR3 protein: CASSYGGPGANVLTF; CDR3 DNA: TGTGCCAGCAGTTATGGGGGCCCTGGGGCCAACGTCCTGACTTTC
V gene: TRBV5-1; D gene: -; J gene: TRBJ1-6; clone size: medium-sized; CDR3 length: 15; CDR3 protein: CASSKGDRPNSPLHF; CDR3 DNA: TGCGCCAGCAGCAAGGGCGACAGGCCTAATTCACCCCTCCACTTT
V gene: TRBV7-9; D gene: -; J gene: TRBJ2-5; clone size: few; CDR3 length: 14; CDR3 protein: CASSDSAGKETQYF; CDR3 DNA: TGTGCCAGCAGCGACTCGGCGGGAAAAGAGACCCAGTACTTC
V gene: TRBV20-1; D gene: -; J gene: TRBJ2-5; clone size: medium-sized; CDR3 length: 13; CDR3 protein: CSARDFVVGTQYF; CDR3 DNA: TGCAGTGCTAGAGATTTTGTCGTGGGGACCCAGTACTTC
V gene: TRBV5-1; D gene: -; J gene: TRBJ1-4; clone size: medium-sized; CDR3 length: 13; CDR3 protein: CASRMGIAEKLFF; CDR3 DNA: TGCGCCAGCAGAATGGGGATAGCTGAAAAACTGTTTTTT
V gene: TRBV19; D gene: -; J gene: TRBJ1-1; clone size: -; CDR3 length: 17; CDR3 protein: CASSTSSGSVGSREAFF; CDR3 DNA: TGTGCCAGTAGTACCTCTTCAGGTAGCGTAGGTTCCCGTGAAGCTTTCTTT
V gene: TRBV5-1; D gene: TRBD2; J gene: TRBJ2-7; clone size: medium-sized; CDR3 length: 16; CDR3 protein: CASSLAPGLGGYEQYF; CDR3 DNA: TGCGCCAGCAGCTTAGCACCGGGACTAGGAGGGTACGAGCAGTACTTC
V gene: TRBV2; D gene: TRBD1; J gene: TRBJ1-1; clone size: large; CDR3 length: 16; CDR3 protein: CASRSRTGSPNTEAFF; CDR3 DNA: TGTGCCAGCAGATCCCGGACAGGGTCACCGAACACTGAAGCTTTCTTT
V gene: TRBV7-2; D gene: TRBD1; J gene: TRBJ1-2; clone size: few; CDR3 length: 12; CDR3 protein: CASSDRDYGYTF; CDR3 DNA: TGTGCCAGCTCTGACAGGGACTATGGCTACACCTTC
V gene: TRBV30; D gene: -; J gene: TRBJ1-6; clone size: many; CDR3 length: 13; CDR3 protein: CAWSSGNNSPLHF; CDR3 DNA: TGTGCCTGGAGTTCTGGGAATAATTCACCCCTCCACTTT
V gene: TRBV4-1; D gene: -; J gene: TRBJ2-1; clone size: medium-sized; CDR3 length: 17; CDR3 protein: CASSQEPISGPYNEQFF; CDR3 DNA: TGCGCCAGCAGCCAAGAGCCGATTTCCGGGCCCTACAATGAGCAGTTCTTC
V gene: TRBV28; D gene: -; J gene: TRBJ2-7; clone size: -; CDR3 length: 14; CDR3 protein: CASRRAGGVPEQYF; CDR3 DNA: TGTGCCAGCCGGCGCGCTGGCGGAGTTCCGGAGCAGTACTTC
V gene: TRBV20-1; D gene: -; J gene: TRBJ2-7; clone size: medium-sized; CDR3 length: 13; CDR3 protein: CSVSGGRPYEQYF; CDR3 DNA: TGCAGTGTCAGTGGGGGAAGACCCTACGAGCAGTACTTC
V gene: TRBV6-6; D gene: -; J gene: TRBJ2-2; clone size: medium-sized; CDR3 length: 17; CDR3 protein: CASSYAGFPHWDGELFF; CDR3 DNA: TGTGCCAGCAGTTACGCGGGTTTCCCCCATTGGGACGGGGAGCTGTTTTTT
V gene: TRBV6-2/TRBV6-3; D gene: -; J gene: TRBJ2-2; clone size: medium-sized; CDR3 length: 11; CDR3 protein: CASLNTGELFF; CDR3 DNA: TGTGCCAGCCTGAACACCGGGGAGCTGTTTTTT
V gene: TRBV30; D gene: -; J gene: TRBJ1-2; clone size: few; CDR3 length: 16; CDR3 protein: CAWSPWGRAVNYGYTF; CDR3 DNA: TGTGCCTGGAGTCCCTGGGGCAGGGCCGTTAACTATGGCTACACCTTC
V gene: TRBV19; D gene: TRBD2; J gene: TRBJ2-1; clone size: medium-sized; CDR3 length: 15; CDR3 protein: CASSIGSGDYNEQFF; CDR3 DNA: TGTGCCAGTAGTATAGGAAGCGGGGACTACAATGAGCAGTTCTTC
V gene: TRBV18; D gene: TRBD1; J gene: TRBJ2-7; clone size: medium-sized; CDR3 length: 17; CDR3 protein: CASSHEPRGQASYEQYF; CDR3 DNA: TGTGCCAGCTCACACGAACCTAGGGGACAGGCCAGCTACGAGCAGTACTTC
V gene: TRBV30; D gene: -; J gene: TRBJ1-2; clone size: -; CDR3 length: 16; CDR3 protein: CAWSPWGKAVNYGYTF; CDR3 DNA: TGTGCCTGGAGTCCCTGGGGCAAGGCCGTTAACTATGGCTACACCTTC
V gene: TRBV5-5; D gene: -; J gene: TRBJ2-5; clone size: medium-sized; CDR3 length: 15; CDR3 protein: CASSTGQPGQETQYF; CDR3 DNA: TGTGCCAGCAGCACCGGACAGCCGGGACAAGAGACCCAGTACTTC
V gene: TRBV7-3; D gene: TRBD2; J gene: TRBJ2-2; clone size: -; CDR3 length: 17; CDR3 protein: CASSPPNSGGNTGELFF; CDR3 DNA: TGTGCCAGCAGCCCTCCGAATAGCGGGGGGAACACCGGGGAGCTGTTTTTT
V gene: TRBV19; D gene: -; J gene: TRBJ2-2; clone size: few; CDR3 length: 11; CDR3 protein: CASSRAGELFF; CDR3 DNA: TGTGCCAGTAGTCGGGCCGGGGAGCTGTTTTTT
V gene: TRBV5-1; D gene: -; J gene: TRBJ2-3; clone size: medium-sized; CDR3 length: 13; CDR3 protein: CASSLGITDTQYF; CDR3 DNA: TGCGCCAGCAGTCTAGGGATCACAGATACGCAGTATTTT
V gene: TRBV5-1; D gene: -; J gene: TRBJ1-6; clone size: medium-sized; CDR3 length: 15; CDR3 protein: CASSLGSGAESPLHF; CDR3 DNA: TGCGCCAGCAGCTTGGGTTCAGGGGCTGAATCACCCCTCCACTTT
V gene: TRBV3-1; D gene: TRBD1; J gene: TRBJ2-4; clone size: medium-sized; CDR3 length: 16; CDR3 protein: CASSQGTGLTKNIQYF; CDR3 DNA: TGTGCCAGCAGCCAGGGGACAGGGCTGACCAAAAACATTCAGTACTTC
V gene: TRBV19; D gene: -; J gene: TRBJ1-1; clone size: -; CDR3 length: 14; CDR3 protein: CASSPTLVATEAFF; CDR3 DNA: TGTGCCAGTAGTCCAACACTGGTGGCCACTGAAGCTTTCTTT
V gene: TRBV12-3/TRBV12-4; D gene: -; J gene: TRBJ2-5; clone size: medium-sized; CDR3 length: 15; CDR3 protein: CASRADGAQRETQYF; CDR3 DNA: TGTGCCAGCCGTGCGGACGGGGCGCAGAGAGAGACCCAGTACTTC
V gene: TRBV18; D gene: -; J gene: TRBJ1-4; clone size: -; CDR3 length: 13; CDR3 protein: CASSRRSNEKLFF; CDR3 DNA: TGTGCCAGCTCGCGCAGAAGTAATGAAAAACTGTTTTTT
V gene: TRBV5-1; D gene: -; J gene: TRBJ2-7; clone size: medium-sized; CDR3 length: 13; CDR3 protein: CASSFDSLYEQYF; CDR3 DNA: TGCGCCAGCAGCTTTGACAGTTTATACGAGCAGTACTTC